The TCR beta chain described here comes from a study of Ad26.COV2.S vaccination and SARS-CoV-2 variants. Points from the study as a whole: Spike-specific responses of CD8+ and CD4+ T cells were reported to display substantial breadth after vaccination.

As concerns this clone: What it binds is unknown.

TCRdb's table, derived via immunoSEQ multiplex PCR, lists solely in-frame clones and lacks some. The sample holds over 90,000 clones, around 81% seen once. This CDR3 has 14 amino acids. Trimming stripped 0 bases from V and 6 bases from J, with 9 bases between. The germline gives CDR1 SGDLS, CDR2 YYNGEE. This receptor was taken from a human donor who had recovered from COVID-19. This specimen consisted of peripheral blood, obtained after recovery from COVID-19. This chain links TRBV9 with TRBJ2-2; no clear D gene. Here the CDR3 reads CASSVDQAAGELFF. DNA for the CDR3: TGTGCCAGCAGCGTAGACCAGGCGGCCGGGGAGCTGTTTTTT.